This TCR beta chain came from a study of beta chain features in type 1 diabetes. V lost 8 bases to trimming and J lost 5 bases, with 18 bases between them. Germline assignment: CDR1 MDHEN and CDR2 SYDVKM. The CDR3 spans 14 residues. Expressed TCRB transcripts were sequenced after all isolated RNA was converted to cDNA. Assay used: immunoSEQ multiplex PCR; TCRdb lists only in-frame clones, some missing. The data contain around 500,000 clones, roughly an eighth of them singletons. This clone turned up a few times. Stem cell-like memory, regulatory, central memory and naive CD4+ cells were sorted via CD45RO/CCR7/CD25/CD127/CD95/CD27.

The TCR comes from a woman aged 18-29 years in good health. Input material: naive CD4+ T cells from blood. The chain carries TRBV28 and TRBJ2-5, with D maybe TRBD1 (6 bases). For the CDR3, the DNA is TGTGCCAGCGTAAACGCAGGGGTGTCGGAGACCCAGTACTTC. Protein product: CASVNAGVSETQYF.